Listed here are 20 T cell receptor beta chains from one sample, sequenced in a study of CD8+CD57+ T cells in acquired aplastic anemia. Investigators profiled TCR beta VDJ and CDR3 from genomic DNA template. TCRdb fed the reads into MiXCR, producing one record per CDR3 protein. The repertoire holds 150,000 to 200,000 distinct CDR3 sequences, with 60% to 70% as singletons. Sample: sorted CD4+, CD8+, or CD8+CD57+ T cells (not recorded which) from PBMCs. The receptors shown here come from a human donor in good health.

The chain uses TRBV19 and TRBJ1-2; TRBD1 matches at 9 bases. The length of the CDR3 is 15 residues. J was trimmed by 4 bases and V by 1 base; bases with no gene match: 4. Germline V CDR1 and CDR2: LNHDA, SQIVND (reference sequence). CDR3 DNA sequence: TGTGCCAGTAGTATAGGTACAGGGGGCGTCTATGGCTACACCTTC. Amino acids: CASSIGTGGVYGYTF.

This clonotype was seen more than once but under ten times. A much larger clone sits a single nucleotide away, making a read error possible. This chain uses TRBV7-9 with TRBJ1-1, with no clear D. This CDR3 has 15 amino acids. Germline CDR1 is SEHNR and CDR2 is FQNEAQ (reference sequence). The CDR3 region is CASSLSSYMNAEAFF. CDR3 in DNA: TGTGCCAGCAGCTTATCAAGTTATATGAACGCTGAAGCTTTCTTT. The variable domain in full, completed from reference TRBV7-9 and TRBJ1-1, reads DTGVSQNPRHKITKRGQNVTFRCDPISEHNRLYWYRQTLGQGPEFLTYFQNEAQLEKSRLLSDRFSAERPKGSFSTLEIQRTEQGDSAMYLCASSLSSYMNAEAFFGQGTRLTVV.

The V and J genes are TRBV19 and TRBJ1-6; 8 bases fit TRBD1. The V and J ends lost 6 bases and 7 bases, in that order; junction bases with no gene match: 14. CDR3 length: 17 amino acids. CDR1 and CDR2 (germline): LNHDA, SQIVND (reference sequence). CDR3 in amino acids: CASSHLQGDWVNSPLHF. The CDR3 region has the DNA TGTGCCAGTAGCCACTTACAGGGGGACTGGGTAAATTCACCCCTCCACTTT.

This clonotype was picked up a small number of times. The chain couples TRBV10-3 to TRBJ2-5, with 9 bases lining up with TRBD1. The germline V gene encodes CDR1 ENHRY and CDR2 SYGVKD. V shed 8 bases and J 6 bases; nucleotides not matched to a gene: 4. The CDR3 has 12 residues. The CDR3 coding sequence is TGTGCCATCCGGGACAGGGAACAGACCCAGTACTTC. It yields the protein CAIRDREQTQYF.

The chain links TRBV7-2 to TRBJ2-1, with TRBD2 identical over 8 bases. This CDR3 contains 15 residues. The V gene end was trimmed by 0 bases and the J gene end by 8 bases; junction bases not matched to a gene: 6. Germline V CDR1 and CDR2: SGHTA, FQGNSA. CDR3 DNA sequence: TGTGCCAGCAGCTTAGCGGGTCGGCGGGGGGATGAGCAGTTCTTC. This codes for CASSLAGRRGDEQFF.

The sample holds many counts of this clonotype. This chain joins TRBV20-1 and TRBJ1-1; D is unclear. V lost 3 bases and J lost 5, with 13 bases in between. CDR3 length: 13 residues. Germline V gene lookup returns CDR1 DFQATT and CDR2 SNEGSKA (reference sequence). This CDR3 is CSASRDHQTEAFF. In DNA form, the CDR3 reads TGCAGTGCTAGTAGGGATCACCAGACTGAAGCTTTCTTT.

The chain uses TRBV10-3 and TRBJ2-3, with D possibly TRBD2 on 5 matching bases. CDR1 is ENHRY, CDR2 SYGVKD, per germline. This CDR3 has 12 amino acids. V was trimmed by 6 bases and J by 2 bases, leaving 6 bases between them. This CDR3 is CAIRGATDTQYF. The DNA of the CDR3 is TGTGCCATCAGGGGAGCCACAGATACGCAGTATTTT.

CDR3 in amino acids: CSADSGSSYEQYF. Written as DNA, the CDR3 is TGCAGTGCTGATAGCGGAAGCTCCTACGAGCAGTACTTC. The rearrangement links TRBV20-1 to TRBJ2-7; possible D gene TRBD2, 6 bases. The CDR3 covers 13 residues. Between the trimmed V and J ends, which lost 5 bases and 0 bases, there was a span of 11 bases. Germline V gene lookup returns CDR1 DFQATT and CDR2 SNEGSKA (reference sequence).

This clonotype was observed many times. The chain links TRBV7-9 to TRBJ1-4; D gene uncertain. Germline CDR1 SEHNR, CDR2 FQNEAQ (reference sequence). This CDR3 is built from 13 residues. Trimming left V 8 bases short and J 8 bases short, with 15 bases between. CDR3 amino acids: CASLGSFGEKLFF. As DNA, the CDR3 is TGTGCCAGCTTAGGATCCTTCGGAGAAAAACTGTTTTTT.

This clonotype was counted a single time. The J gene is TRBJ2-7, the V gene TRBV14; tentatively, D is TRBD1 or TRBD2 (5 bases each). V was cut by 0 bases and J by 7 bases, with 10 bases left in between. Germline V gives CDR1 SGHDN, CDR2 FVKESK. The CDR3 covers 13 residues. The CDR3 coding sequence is TGTGCCAGCAGCCAAGACTGGGGGAATGAGCAGTACTTC. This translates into CASSQDWGNEQYF.

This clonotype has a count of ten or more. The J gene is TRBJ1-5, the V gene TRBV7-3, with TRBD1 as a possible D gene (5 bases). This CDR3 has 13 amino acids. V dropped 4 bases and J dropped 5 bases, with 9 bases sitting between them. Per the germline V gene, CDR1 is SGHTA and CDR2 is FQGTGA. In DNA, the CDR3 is TGTGCCAGCAGCTCGACAGTACATCAGCCCCAGCATTTT. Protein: CASSSTVHQPQHF.

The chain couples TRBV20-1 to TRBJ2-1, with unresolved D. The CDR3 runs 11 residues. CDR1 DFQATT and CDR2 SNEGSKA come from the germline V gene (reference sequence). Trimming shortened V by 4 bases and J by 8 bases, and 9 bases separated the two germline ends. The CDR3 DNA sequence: TGCAGTGCTAACCCCCTGGATGAGCAGTTCTTC. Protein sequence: CSANPLDEQFF.

In DNA form, the CDR3 reads TGTGCCAGCAGCCATTTTTCGACAGGGGACTATGGCTACACCTTC. This translates into CASSHFSTGDYGYTF. The V gene is TRBV5-8, the J gene TRBJ1-2; 8 positions agree with TRBD1. Germline V gives CDR1 SGHTS, CDR2 YDEGEE. The CDR3 runs to 15 residues. With 4 bases clipped from V and 3 bases from J, the junction kept 8 bases outside the gene matches.

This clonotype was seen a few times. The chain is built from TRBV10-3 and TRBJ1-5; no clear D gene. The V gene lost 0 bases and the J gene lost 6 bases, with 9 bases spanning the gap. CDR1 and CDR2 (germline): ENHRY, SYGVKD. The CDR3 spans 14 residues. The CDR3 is CAISESREGQPQHF. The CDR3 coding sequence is TGTGCCATCAGTGAGTCCCGGGAGGGTCAGCCCCAGCATTTT.

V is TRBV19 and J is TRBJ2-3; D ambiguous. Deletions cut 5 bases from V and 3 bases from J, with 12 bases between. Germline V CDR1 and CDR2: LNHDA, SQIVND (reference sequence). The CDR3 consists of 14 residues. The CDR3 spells CASSWWVGTDTQYF. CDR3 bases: TGTGCCAGTAGTTGGTGGGTCGGAACAGATACGCAGTATTTT.

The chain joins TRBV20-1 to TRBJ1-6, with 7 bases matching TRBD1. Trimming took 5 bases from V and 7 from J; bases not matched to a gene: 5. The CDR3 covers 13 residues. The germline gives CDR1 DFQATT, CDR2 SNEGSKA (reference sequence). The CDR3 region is CSAAQGGNSPLHF. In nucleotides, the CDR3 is TGCAGTGCTGCTCAGGGGGGGAATTCACCCCTCCACTTT.

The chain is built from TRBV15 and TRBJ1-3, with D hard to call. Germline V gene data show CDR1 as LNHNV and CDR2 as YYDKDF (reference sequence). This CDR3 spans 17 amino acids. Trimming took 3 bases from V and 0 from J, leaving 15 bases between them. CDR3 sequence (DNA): TGTGCCACCAGCAGGGGGTTTAGGTTAATCTCTGGAAACACCATATATTTT. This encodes CATSRGFRLISGNTIYF.

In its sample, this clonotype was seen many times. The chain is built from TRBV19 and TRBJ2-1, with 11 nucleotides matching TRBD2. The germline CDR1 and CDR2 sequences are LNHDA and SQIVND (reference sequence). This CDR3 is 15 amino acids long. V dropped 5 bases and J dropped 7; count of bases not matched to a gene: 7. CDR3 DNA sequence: TGTGCCAGTAGTCGGACTAGCGGGCTAGGGAATGAGCAGTTCTTC. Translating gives CASSRTSGLGNEQFF. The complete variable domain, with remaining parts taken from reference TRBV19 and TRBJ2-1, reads DGGITQSPKYLFRKEGQNVTLSCEQNLNHDAMYWYRQDPGQGLRLIYYSQIVNDFQKGDIAEGYSVSREKKESFPLTVTSAQKNPTAFYLCASSRTSGLGNEQFFGPGTRLTVL.

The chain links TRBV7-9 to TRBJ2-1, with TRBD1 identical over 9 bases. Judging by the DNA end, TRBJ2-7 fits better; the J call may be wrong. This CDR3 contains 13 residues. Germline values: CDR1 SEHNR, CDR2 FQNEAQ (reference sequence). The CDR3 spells CASSWDRDHEQYF. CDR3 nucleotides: TGTGCCAGCTCCTGGGACAGGGATCACGAGCAGTACTTC.

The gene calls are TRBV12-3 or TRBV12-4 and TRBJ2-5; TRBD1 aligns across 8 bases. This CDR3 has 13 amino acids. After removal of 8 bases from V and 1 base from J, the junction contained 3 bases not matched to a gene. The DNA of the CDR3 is TGTGCCAGCCAGGACAGGGTCCAAGAGACCCAGTACTTC. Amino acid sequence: CASQDRVQETQYF.